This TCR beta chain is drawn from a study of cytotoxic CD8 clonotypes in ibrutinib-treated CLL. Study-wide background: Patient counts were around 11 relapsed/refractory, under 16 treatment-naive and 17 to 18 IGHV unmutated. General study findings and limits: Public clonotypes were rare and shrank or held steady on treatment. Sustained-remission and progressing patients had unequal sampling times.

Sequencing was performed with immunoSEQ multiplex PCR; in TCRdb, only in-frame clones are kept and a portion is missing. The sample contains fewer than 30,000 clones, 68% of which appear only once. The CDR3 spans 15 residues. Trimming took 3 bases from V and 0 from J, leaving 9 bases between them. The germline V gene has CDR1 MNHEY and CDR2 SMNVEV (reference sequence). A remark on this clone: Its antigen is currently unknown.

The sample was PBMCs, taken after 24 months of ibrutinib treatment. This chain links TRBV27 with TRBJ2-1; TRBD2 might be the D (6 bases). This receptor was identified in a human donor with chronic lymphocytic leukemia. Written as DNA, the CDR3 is TGTGCCAGCAGTTTGGAGGGCTACTCCTACAATGAGCAGTTCTTC. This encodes CASSLEGYSYNEQFF.